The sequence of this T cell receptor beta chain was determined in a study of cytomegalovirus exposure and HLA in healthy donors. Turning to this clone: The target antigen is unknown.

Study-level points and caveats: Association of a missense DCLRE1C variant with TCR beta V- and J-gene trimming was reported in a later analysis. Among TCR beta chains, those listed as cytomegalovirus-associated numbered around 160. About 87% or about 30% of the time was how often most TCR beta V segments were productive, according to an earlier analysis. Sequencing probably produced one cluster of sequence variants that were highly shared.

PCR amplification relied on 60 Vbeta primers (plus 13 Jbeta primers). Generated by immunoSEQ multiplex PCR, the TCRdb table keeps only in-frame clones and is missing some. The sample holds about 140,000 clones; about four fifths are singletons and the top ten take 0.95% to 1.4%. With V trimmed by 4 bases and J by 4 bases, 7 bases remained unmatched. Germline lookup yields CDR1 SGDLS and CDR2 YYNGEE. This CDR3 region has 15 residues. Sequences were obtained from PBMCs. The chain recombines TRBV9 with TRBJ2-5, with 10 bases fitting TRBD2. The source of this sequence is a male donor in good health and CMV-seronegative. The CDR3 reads CASSLAGGFGETQYF. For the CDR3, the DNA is TGTGCCAGCAGCTTAGCGGGGGGATTTGGAGAGACCCAGTACTTC.